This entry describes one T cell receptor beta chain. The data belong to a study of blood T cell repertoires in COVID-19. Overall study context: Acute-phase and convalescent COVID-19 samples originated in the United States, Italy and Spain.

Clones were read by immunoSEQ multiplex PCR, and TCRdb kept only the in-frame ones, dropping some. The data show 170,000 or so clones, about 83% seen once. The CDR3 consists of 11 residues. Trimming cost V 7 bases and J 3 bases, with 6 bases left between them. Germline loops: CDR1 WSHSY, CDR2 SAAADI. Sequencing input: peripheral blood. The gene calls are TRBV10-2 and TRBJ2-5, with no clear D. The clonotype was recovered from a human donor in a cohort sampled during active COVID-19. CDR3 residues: CASTSKETQYF. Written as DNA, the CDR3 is TGCGCCAGCACGAGCAAAGAGACCCAGTACTTC.